This T cell receptor (beta chain) came from a study of T cell responses to AZD1222 COVID-19 vaccine. The CDR3 is made up of 14 amino acids. CDR1 and CDR2 from the germline V gene are SNHLY and FYNNEI. Deletions cut 7 bases from V and 1 base from J, with 13 bases between. TCRdb keeps only in-frame clones here, not all; method: immunoSEQ multiplex PCR. Among 100,000 to 150,000 clones, 80% to 95% were seen once, and the ten largest hold 0.9% to 1.3%. The TCR sequence derives from an adult who received the AZD1222 COVID-19 vaccine. The V call is TRBV2, the J call TRBJ1-2, with D uncertain. Sequencing was performed on peripheral blood, taken 28 days after the second AZD1222 dose. CDR3 in amino acids: CASIWQIINYGYTF. The CDR3 bases are TGTGCCAGCATATGGCAGATAATTAACTATGGCTACACCTTC. Looking up the rest from reference TRBV2 and TRBJ1-2 gives the full variable domain: EPEVTQTPSHQVTQMGQEVILRCVPISNHLYFYWYRQILGQKVEFLVSFYNNEISEKSEIFDDQFSVERPDGSNFTLKIRSTKLEDSAMYFCASIWQIINYGYTFGSGTRLTVV.